The entry below gives a single TCR beta chain sequence along with its context. Its antigen is still unknown. This may be a read error, as it is one base from a much larger clone. Researchers amplified the TCR beta CDR3 regions from RNA transcripts. A first-round RT-PCR of the TCR CDR3 used the HTBI primer set. TCRdb reprocessed the multiplex PCR reads with MiXCR, giving one entry per CDR3 protein. Of about 660,000 distinct CDR3 sequences in the sample, roughly 45% were seen once. These data originate in a study of T cells in Graves' hyperthyroidism and ophthalmopathy. The V gene lost 7 bases and the J gene lost 10 bases, with 16 bases spanning the gap. Germline V gene data show CDR1 as SGHVS and CDR2 as FQNEAQ. CDR3 length: 12 amino acids. Study findings and constraints: Through a model of 13 V-J features, ophthalmopathy was separated from stable hyperthyroidism.

This clonotype was obtained from an adult man with Graves' disease, either hyperthyroidism or ophthalmopathy (not recorded which). This rearrangement joins TRBV7-8 to TRBJ2-5, with D maybe TRBD2 (6 bases). Sequencing used peripheral blood or thyroid tissue (not recorded which). This CDR3 is CASNREGGNQYF. DNA of the CDR3: TGTGCCAGCAACCGGGAAGGAGGGAACCAGTACTTC.